The text below deals with one T cell receptor beta chain. Original data processing: Scientists estimated how many nucleated cells there were by amplifying reference gene primers. Profiling relied on immunoSEQ multiplex PCR, and the TCRdb table lists in-frame clones only, not all of them. V and J calls and clone size are those listed in that table; D and trimming were worked out from the DNA. Here the sample spans 100,000 to 150,000 clones, about 88% being singletons. These data are taken from a study of blood T cell repertoires in COVID-19. Study summary: Both acute and convalescent COVID-19 samples were obtained from the United States, Italy and Spain. In each case, the material was cDNA or gDNA derived from T cells, B-cell-depleted T cells, or PBMCs.

This CDR3 spans 14 amino acids. The V and J ends lost 8 bases and 6 bases respectively, with 14 bases between them. Germline CDR1 reads MNHNY; CDR2 reads SVGAGI (reference sequence). The sample comprised peripheral blood. The TCR comes from a human donor in a cohort sampled during active COVID-19. The chain employs TRBV6-6 and TRBJ1-6, with D possibly matching TRBD1 (6 bases). DNA for the CDR3: TGTGCCAGCGGGGTAGGGGGGGGTAATTCACCCCTCCACTTT. Translation: CASGVGGGNSPLHF.